This record looks at one T cell receptor beta chain sequence and its context. The antigen is undetermined. This sample is part of a study of cytomegalovirus exposure and HLA in healthy donors. Findings and limits, study-wide: In a later analysis, HLA-C alleles had the fewest associated TCRs, DRB1 alleles the most.

The PCR ran on 60 Vbeta and 13 Jbeta primers. Data came from immunoSEQ multiplex PCR; TCRdb stores just in-frame clones and leaves some out. The sample has around 140,000 clones; just under 90% are singletons. The clonotype was recovered from a woman aged 30 to 39 in good health and CMV-seronegative. Sequenced sample: PBMCs.

The CDR3 bases are TGTGCCAGCAGCCCGCTTGGGGGAGGTAACATTCAGTACTTC. Translated: CASSPLGGGNIQYF. This chain links TRBV7-9 with TRBJ2-4, with a tentative D call TRBD2 (6 bases). Germline lookup yields CDR1 SEHNR and CDR2 FQNEAQ (reference sequence). V dropped 5 bases and J dropped 7 bases, with 15 bases sitting between them. CDR3 length: 14 amino acids. Based on the CDR3 plus reference TRBV7-9 and TRBJ2-4, the full variable domain is DTGVSQNPRHKITKRGQNVTFRCDPISEHNRLYWYRQTLGQGPEFLTYFQNEAQLEKSRLLSDRFSAERPKGSFSTLEIQRTEQGDSAMYLCASSPLGGGNIQYFGAGTRLSVL.